A single sample gave rise to the 22 T cell receptor beta chains below, sequenced in a study of identical twins. A single record per CDR3 protein comes from TCRdb applying MiXCR to the 5' RACE reads. The sample holds hundreds of thousands of distinct CDR3 sequences, less than 7% seen once. The source material was naive T cells sorted from blood. Source of these receptors: a man aged 18 to 30 in good health.

Many counts were recorded for this clonotype. The rearrangement joins TRBV6-2 or TRBV6-3 to TRBJ2-2; D uncertain. The CDR3 sequence is 19 residues long. Germline V gene sequence: CDR1 MNHEY, CDR2 SVGEGT. Trimming left V 2 bases short and J 0 bases short, with 19 bases between. CDR3 sequence (DNA): TGTGCCAGCAGTTACGGTTTTTCGCGTATCGGTTCGAACACCGGGGAGCTGTTTTTT. It yields the protein CASSYGFSRIGSNTGELFF.

The sample holds many counts of this clonotype. The chain has TRBV4-2 and TRBJ1-4; 10 bases map to TRBD1. Germline lookup yields CDR1 LGHNA and CDR2 YNFKEQ. The CDR3 totals 15 residues. J lost 8 bases, V lost 6 bases, and 9 bases had no gene match. CDR3 protein: CASRDRDRGEEKLFF. DNA of the CDR3: TGTGCCAGCAGGGACCGGGACAGGGGAGAAGAAAAACTGTTTTTT.

The V and J genes are TRBV30 and TRBJ2-1; TRBD2 matches 10 bases. Germline V gene lookup returns CDR1 GTSNPN and CDR2 SVGIG (reference sequence). V shed 2 bases and J 7 bases; nucleotides not matched to a gene: 2. The CDR3 has 13 amino acids. The CDR3 nucleotides read TGTGCCTGGAGTTTGACTAGCGGGAATGAGCAGTTCTTC. Protein product: CAWSLTSGNEQFF.

This clonotype was observed a few times. The rearrangement links TRBV12-3 or TRBV12-4 to TRBJ2-2; D is tentatively TRBD1 or TRBD2 (5 bases each). The CDR3 sequence is 14 residues long. The V gene lost 4 bases and the J gene lost 4 bases, with 10 bases spanning the gap. CDR3 protein: CASSSARGTGELFF. The CDR3 DNA reads TGTGCCAGCAGTTCGGCGAGGGGCACCGGGGAGCTGTTTTTT.

This clonotype was seen repeatedly, ten times or more. This chain uses TRBV5-1 with TRBJ1-1; a possible D gene is TRBD1 (5 bases). The CDR3 is made up of 14 amino acids. V shed 3 bases and J shed 2 bases, with 11 bases lying between them. Germline CDR1 SGHRS, CDR2 YFSETQ. The CDR3 region has the DNA TGCGCCAGCAGCTCGACAGCGGTTAACACTGAAGCTTTCTTT. It specifies CASSSTAVNTEAFF.

V is TRBV7-9 and J is TRBJ2-1, with 10 bases matching TRBD1. Germline V gives CDR1 SEHNR, CDR2 FQNEAQ (reference sequence). The CDR3 has 15 amino acids. V lost 5 bases to trimming and J lost 7 bases; unmatched junction nucleotides: 8. CDR3 residues: CASSGRDRGWNEQFF. The CDR3 nucleotides are TGTGCCAGCAGCGGCCGGGACAGGGGCTGGAATGAGCAGTTCTTC.

This clonotype has just a few counts. The chain employs TRBV4-1 and TRBJ1-5, with a weak D call TRBD1 (6 bases). Germline lookup yields CDR1 MGHRA and CDR2 YSYEKL. V lost 3 bases and J lost 8, with 20 bases in between. The CDR3 has 16 residues. This chain's CDR3 is CASSHPKDGGTKPQHF. Here the CDR3 DNA reads TGCGCCAGCAGCCACCCCAAGGACGGGGGGACAAAGCCCCAGCATTTT.

This rearrangement joins TRBV11-2 to TRBJ2-1, with 13 nucleotides matching TRBD2. CDR1 and CDR2 (germline): SGHAT, FQNNGV. CDR3 size: 16 residues. Germline trimming cut 4 bases from V and 10 bases from J; bases unmatched to any gene: 10. CDR3 sequence: CASSSQLAGGPGEQFF. The CDR3 region has the DNA TGTGCCAGCAGCTCGCAACTAGCGGGAGGGCCTGGGGAGCAGTTCTTC.

This clonotype was observed at least ten times. The J gene is TRBJ2-1, the V gene TRBV2; 10 nucleotides agree with TRBD1. The CDR3 runs to 15 residues. J lost 4 bases, V lost 6 bases, and 6 bases had no gene match. CDR1 SNHLY and CDR2 FYNNEI come from the germline V gene. For the CDR3, the DNA is TGTGCCAGCAGCGTTGACAGGGGGCTATACAATGAGCAGTTCTTC. Its translation is CASSVDRGLYNEQFF. Looking up the rest from reference TRBV2 and TRBJ2-1 gives the full variable domain: EPEVTQTPSHQVTQMGQEVILRCVPISNHLYFYWYRQILGQKVEFLVSFYNNEISEKSEIFDDQFSVERPDGSNFTLKIRSTKLEDSAMYFCASSVDRGLYNEQFFGPGTRLTVL.

V and J are TRBV9 and TRBJ2-3; D gene uncertain. The ends were cut back, 4 bases at V and 0 bases at J, with 15 bases in the middle. Germline CDR1 is SGDLS and CDR2 is YYNGEE. This CDR3 contains 16 residues. CDR3 sequence: CASSPQGGASTDTQYF. The DNA for the CDR3 is TGTGCCAGCAGCCCCCAAGGCGGAGCTAGCACAGATACGCAGTATTTT.

The rearrangement links TRBV7-2 to TRBJ2-1; no definite D call. Trimming cost V 5 bases and J 3 bases, with 5 bases left between them. The CDR3 consists of 12 residues. Germline CDR1 reads SGHTA; CDR2 reads FQGNSA. Written as DNA, the CDR3 is TGTGCCAGCAGCCCCATCTACAATGAGCAGTTCTTC. Protein product: CASSPIYNEQFF.

This clonotype was observed at least ten times. The chain recombines TRBV29-1 with TRBJ2-1; the D gene is possibly TRBD1 (6 bases). V lost 0 bases and J lost 4, with 13 bases in between. This CDR3 spans 15 amino acids. Germline CDR1 and CDR2: SQVTM and ANQGSEA. The CDR3 loop reads CSVEDPTRGYNEQFF. Written as DNA, the CDR3 is TGCAGCGTTGAAGACCCAACTAGGGGGTACAATGAGCAGTTCTTC.

This clonotype has only a few counts. This chain links TRBV25-1 with TRBJ2-7; 9 bases align to TRBD1. Germline V gene lookup returns CDR1 MGHDK and CDR2 SYGVNS. Trimming at V came to 5 bases and at J to 1 base, leaving 6 bases not matched to a gene. The CDR3 is 15 residues long. In DNA form, the CDR3 reads TGTGCCAGCAGTATTCCGGGACAGGGTTCCTACGAGCAGTACGTC. Encoded protein: CASSIPGQGSYEQYV.

This clonotype was seen repeatedly, ten times or more. V is TRBV3-1 and J is TRBJ1-1; D is ambiguous. The CDR3 runs 15 residues. Per the germline V gene, CDR1 is LGHDT and CDR2 is YNNKEL (reference sequence). Trimming pared 1 base from V and 1 base from J, leaving 10 bases between. This CDR3 is CASSQGPPRNTEAFF. CDR3 nucleotides: TGTGCCAGCAGCCAAGGACCCCCCCGGAACACTGAAGCTTTCTTT. The full variable domain, its missing parts supplied by reference TRBV3-1 and TRBJ1-1, is DTAVSQTPKYLVTQMGNDKSIKCEQNLGHDTMYWYKQDSKKFLKIMFSYNNKELIINETVPNRFSPKSPDKAHLNLHINSLELGDSAVYFCASSQGPPRNTEAFFGQGTRLTVV.

This clonotype was counted ten times or more. This chain uses TRBV12-3 or TRBV12-4 with TRBJ1-2, with D hard to call. Trimming removed 5 bases from V and 2 bases from J, with 9 bases in between. The CDR3 spans 13 residues. The CDR3 region is CASSLGPNYGYTF. DNA of the CDR3: TGTGCCAGCAGTCTCGGACCCAACTATGGCTACACCTTC.

This clonotype was observed at least ten times. This chain links TRBV12-3 or TRBV12-4 with TRBJ2-7; TRBD1 aligns across 10 bases. This CDR3 spans 16 amino acids. J gave up 3 bases and V 6 bases, and 11 bases lay outside the gene matches. The DNA of the CDR3 is TGTGCCAGCAGCTCGTTTCGGGACAGGGGTAGCTACGAGCAGTACTTC. Translating it yields CASSSFRDRGSYEQYF.

This clonotype was observed at least ten times. The gene calls are TRBV7-2 and TRBJ2-5, with D perhaps TRBD2 (6 bases). Trimming left V 5 bases short and J 5 bases short, with 12 bases between. CDR3 length: 13 amino acids. Germline V CDR1 and CDR2: SGHTA, FQGNSA. The CDR3 sequence: CASSPLSGETQYF. CDR3 nucleotides: TGTGCCAGCAGCCCACTAAGCGGGGAGACCCAGTACTTC.

In this sample, this clonotype turned up many times. The genes are TRBV6-2 or TRBV6-3 and TRBJ2-7, with 9 bases fitting TRBD2. From germline, CDR1 is MNHEY and CDR2 SVGEGT. The CDR3 runs 15 residues. V was pared by 6 bases and J by 1 base, with 7 bases of the junction left unmatched. The CDR3 DNA reads as TGTGCCAGCAGGCGTAGCGGGAGACAATCCTACGAGCAGTACTTC. Its translation: CASRRSGRQSYEQYF.

This clonotype came up many times. This chain joins TRBV5-5 and TRBJ2-2; D possibly corresponds to TRBD2 (6 bases). V was trimmed by 6 bases and J by 7 bases, leaving 19 bases between them. The V gene's germline CDR1 is SGHKS and CDR2 YYEKEE (reference sequence). The CDR3 is 15 residues long. CDR3 amino acids: CASTIFGGKIGELFF. CDR3 nucleotides: TGTGCCAGCACCATTTTCGGGGGAAAGATCGGGGAGCTGTTTTTT.

In this sample, this clonotype turned up many times. The V gene is TRBV20-1, the J gene TRBJ1-5; D not certain. Germline CDR1 is DFQATT and CDR2 is SNEGSKA (reference sequence). This CDR3 contains 15 residues. Trimming removed 5 bases from V and 2 bases from J, with 16 bases in between. The CDR3 is CSALSRSAGNQPQHF. CDR3 in DNA: TGCAGTGCTCTCAGTAGGTCCGCAGGCAATCAGCCCCAGCATTTT.

The chain joins TRBV9 to TRBJ2-1; TRBD2 is a possible D gene (5 bases). V was trimmed by 3 bases and J by 9 bases, leaving 19 bases between them. Germline CDR1 is SGDLS and CDR2 is YYNGEE. The CDR3 has 15 residues. The CDR3 spells CASSAGDTRFGEQFF. In DNA form, the CDR3 reads TGTGCCAGCAGCGCTGGGGATACTAGATTCGGTGAGCAGTTCTTC.

The chain couples TRBV28 to TRBJ2-7; maybe TRBD2 (5 bases). Germline CDR1 and CDR2: MDHEN and SYDVKM. The CDR3 sequence is 14 residues long. V shed 10 bases and J shed 5 bases, with 21 bases lying between them. The CDR3, as DNA: TGTGCCACCTATAACTTGGACTCGGTGGACGAGCAGTACTTC. It codes for CATYNLDSVDEQYF.